The 27 T cell receptor beta chains presented below share a single source sample, sequenced in a study of T cells in Graves' hyperthyroidism and ophthalmopathy. RNA transcripts gave rise to amplified TCR beta CDR3 regions. HTBI primers were used for first-round RT-PCR of the TCR CDR3. MiXCR, run by TCRdb on the multiplex PCR reads, gives a single entry per CDR3 protein. Of a few hundred thousand distinct CDR3 sequences listed, roughly an eighth are singletons. The sequencing sample was made of blood. These TCRs come from a woman younger than 30 with Graves' hyperthyroidism.

In its sample, this clonotype was seen many times. The J gene is TRBJ2-7, the V gene TRBV30, with D possibly being TRBD1 or TRBD2 (5 bases each). The CDR3 has 16 amino acids. Trimming removed 3 bases at V and 2 bases at J, with 20 bases between. The germline CDR1 and CDR2 sequences are GTSNPN and SVGIG (reference sequence). DNA for the CDR3: TGTGCCTGGAGCGGAAAACCCGGGACGTTGACCTACGAGCAGTACTTC. The encoded protein is CAWSGKPGTLTYEQYF.

This clonotype was observed many times. The chain links TRBV28 to TRBJ2-7, with TRBD1 identical over 7 bases. CDR1 is MDHEN, CDR2 SYDVKM, per germline. Trimming took 4 bases from V and 0 from J; bases not matched to a gene: 9. CDR3 length: 16 amino acids. CDR3: CASSSPDRAPSYEQYF. The CDR3 DNA reads TGTGCCAGCAGTTCCCCCGACAGGGCCCCCTCCTACGAGCAGTACTTC.

As concerns this clonotype: This is likely a read error, given that the CDR3 carries no conserved phenylalanine or tryptophan at its end. J is TRBJ2-5 and V is TRBV6-5, with D unresolved. V lost 2 bases and J 4 bases, leaving 8 bases between the germline ends. CDR1 is MNHEY, CDR2 SVGAGI, per germline. CDR3 size: 13 residues. DNA of the CDR3: TGTGCCAGCAGTTACCTCCGAGGAGAGACCCAGTACCTC. The encoded protein is CASSYLRGETQYL.

This clonotype occurred a few times. V gene TRBV7-9 combines with J gene TRBJ1-1, with D possibly matching TRBD1 (5 bases). The CDR3 length is 15 residues. The V and J ends lost 1 base and 4 bases respectively, with 13 bases between them. Germline CDR1 is SEHNR and CDR2 is FQNEAQ (reference sequence). For the CDR3, the DNA is TGTGCCAGCAGCTTAGTCGTAGGGGAGGTCACTGAAGCTTTCTTT. Its protein is CASSLVVGEVTEAFF. Variable domain in full (rest from reference TRBV7-9 and TRBJ1-1): DTGVSQNPRHKITKRGQNVTFRCDPISEHNRLYWYRQTLGQGPEFLTYFQNEAQLEKSRLLSDRFSAERPKGSFSTLEIQRTEQGDSAMYLCASSLVVGEVTEAFFGQGTRLTVV.

Many counts were recorded for this clonotype. The CDR3 nucleotides read TGTGCCAGCAGTGCGGACAGGGGGCCCGGGGAGCTGTTTTTT. Amino acid sequence: CASSADRGPGELFF. The J gene is TRBJ2-2, the V gene TRBV28; 11 nucleotides line up with TRBD1. CDR3 length: 14 amino acids. Trimming at V came to 5 bases and at J to 6 bases, leaving 2 bases not matched to a gene. Looked up from germline, CDR1 is MDHEN and CDR2 is SYDVKM.

The CDR3 spells CASSPQSGELFF. The CDR3 DNA reads TGTGCCAGCAGTCCTCAATCCGGGGAGCTGTTTTTT. The V gene is TRBV6-1, the J gene TRBJ2-2; no reliable D call. The germline V gene encodes CDR1 MNHNS and CDR2 SASEGT. V dropped 5 bases and J dropped 6 bases, with 7 bases sitting between them. The CDR3 loop spans 12 amino acids.

The J gene is TRBJ2-7, the V gene TRBV10-1; TRBD1 matches at 9 bases. The CDR3 runs 15 residues. Germline V lookup: CDR1 WNHNN, CDR2 SYGVQD (reference sequence). The ends lost 3 bases at V and 6 bases at J; junction bases unmatched: 9. In DNA form, the CDR3 reads TGCGCCAGCAGTGACTGGGGGACAGGGTCGGGCGAGCAGTACTTC. This sequence encodes CASSDWGTGSGEQYF.

The table lists this clonotype with many counts. V usage is TRBV12-3 or TRBV12-4 and J usage is TRBJ1-1; 9 bases fit TRBD1. The ends lost 5 bases at V and 6 bases at J; junction bases unmatched: 10. This CDR3 has 15 amino acids. The CDR3 coding sequence is TGTGCCAGCAGTGTTAACAGGGGGCGGTTCGCTGAAGCTTTCTTT. Amino acid sequence: CASSVNRGRFAEAFF.

This clonotype was seen only a few times. V gene TRBV20-1 combines with J gene TRBJ2-4, with D maybe TRBD2 (6 bases). Per the germline V gene, CDR1 is DFQATT and CDR2 is SNEGSKA (reference sequence). The CDR3 has 12 amino acids. The germline V and J ends were trimmed by 4 bases and 6 bases, with 10 bases remaining between them. The CDR3: CSAKTGVNIQYF. CDR3 in DNA: TGCAGTGCTAAAACGGGAGTAAACATTCAGTACTTC.

This clonotype was counted once. The chain combines TRBV18 with TRBJ2-3, with D tentatively TRBD2 (5 bases). Trimming shortened V by 1 base and J by 0 bases, and 14 bases separated the two germline ends. Germline CDR1 KGHSH, CDR2 LQKENI. CDR3 length: 17 residues. CDR3 sequence (DNA): TGTGCCAGCTCACCACTTGGACTCAGTATTAGCACAGATACGCAGTATTTT. Translated: CASSPLGLSISTDTQYF.

The chain is built from TRBV6-1 and TRBJ2-7, with 9 bases fitting TRBD1. There are 15 residues in the CDR3. Germline loops: CDR1 MNHNS, CDR2 SASEGT. The V gene end was trimmed by 4 bases and the J gene end by 4 bases; junction bases not matched to a gene: 8. The CDR3 DNA follows: TGTGCCAGCAGTGGACGGACAGGGGTTCCGTACGAGCAGTACTTC. Translated, it gives CASSGRTGVPYEQYF.

This chain joins TRBV19 and TRBJ1-4; 7 bases map to TRBD1. The CDR3 length is 14 residues. CDR1 and CDR2 (germline): LNHDA, SQIVND (reference sequence). V shed 5 bases, J shed 8 bases, and the junction held 8 bases outside the gene matches. The CDR3, as DNA: TGTGCCAGTAGTCCCGACAGGGTGGGAGAAAAACTGTTTTTT. Its translation: CASSPDRVGEKLFF.

This clonotype was seen ten or more times. The rearrangement links TRBV5-5 to TRBJ2-7; D could derive from TRBD1 or TRBD2 (5 bases each). Germline CDR1 and CDR2: SGHKS and YYEKEE (reference sequence). This CDR3 contains 16 residues. V lost 6 bases and J lost 6, with 25 bases in between. DNA of the CDR3: TGTGCCAGCAACTTCGACATGGGACGGCCTCGGGTCGAGCAGTACTTC. Translating gives CASNFDMGRPRVEQYF.

This clonotype was picked up many times. The chain uses TRBV2 and TRBJ2-1; maybe TRBD1 (7 bases). The CDR3 contains 13 residues. The germline V and J ends were trimmed by 10 bases and 9 bases, with 19 bases remaining between them. The germline V gene encodes CDR1 SNHLY and CDR2 FYNNEI. CDR3 amino acids: CATQGGVVVEQFF. The CDR3 nucleotides are TGTGCCACCCAGGGGGGAGTTGTCGTTGAGCAGTTCTTC.

The gene calls are TRBV10-3 and TRBJ2-7; 13 bases fit TRBD2. Per the germline V gene, CDR1 is ENHRY and CDR2 is SYGVKD. This CDR3 is 14 amino acids long. After removal of 9 bases from V and 5 bases from J, the junction contained 7 bases not matched to a gene. CDR3 bases: TGTGCCATGAGGACTAGCGGGAGTACAAACGAGCAGTACTTC. Its translation is CAMRTSGSTNEQYF.

For this clonotype: This clone may be a read error of a much larger clone one base away. V is TRBV6-2 or TRBV6-3 and J is TRBJ1-1; D remains unclear. The CDR3 spans 14 residues. Looked up from germline, CDR1 is MNHEY and CDR2 is SVGEGT. V was pared by 5 bases and J by 3 bases, with 13 bases between. The CDR3 reads CASSLVRGDTEAFF. The CDR3 bases are TGTGCCAGCAGTCTTGTTCGCGGGGACACTGAAGCTTTCTTT.

The sample holds many counts of this clonotype. The CDR3 is CASSWVHTQETQYF. DNA for the CDR3: TGTGCCAGCAGTTGGGTTCACACCCAAGAGACCCAGTACTTC. This chain connects TRBV6-1 to TRBJ2-5, with D uncertain. Germline V CDR1 and CDR2: MNHNS, SASEGT. The CDR3 extends over 14 amino acids. V was trimmed by 5 bases and J by 1 base, leaving 11 bases between them.

This clonotype occurred many times. V and J are TRBV4-3 and TRBJ2-5; D not certain. The CDR3 has 15 residues. The V gene lost 3 bases and the J gene lost 5 bases, with 16 bases spanning the gap. In germline, CDR1 is LGHNA, CDR2 YSLEER. The CDR3 loop reads CASSQSERLGETQYF. CDR3 DNA: TGCGCCAGCAGCCAGTCTGAGAGGCTAGGGGAGACCCAGTACTTC.

This clonotype was seen repeatedly, ten times or more. V gene TRBV28 combines with J gene TRBJ2-3, with D uncertain. Trimming stripped 6 bases from V and 2 bases from J, with 12 bases between. Germline CDR1 reads MDHEN; CDR2 reads SYDVKM. This CDR3 contains 14 residues. CDR3 sequence: CASSRSKTTDTQYF. The CDR3, as DNA: TGTGCCAGCAGCCGTAGCAAAACCACAGATACGCAGTATTTT.

There are a few counts of this clonotype. One end of the junction does not line up with germline, which may come from a read error. The chain couples TRBV19 to TRBJ2-6; 7 bases align to TRBD1. The V gene's germline CDR1 is LNHDA and CDR2 SQIVND (reference sequence). The CDR3 length is 13 residues. This chain's CDR3 is CASSLGQASVLTF. The CDR3 nucleotides are TGTGCCAGTAGTCTCGGACAGGCCAGCGTCCTGACTTTC.

The sample holds a few counts of this clonotype. V usage is TRBV28 and J usage is TRBJ2-2; tentatively, D is TRBD1 or TRBD2 (5 bases each). This CDR3 comprises 14 residues. The germline V and J ends were trimmed by 6 bases and 5 bases, with 13 bases remaining between them. Germline V CDR1 and CDR2: MDHEN, SYDVKM. CDR3 in amino acids: CASRSAGSTGELFF. The CDR3 nucleotides read TGTGCCAGCAGATCGGCAGGGAGTACCGGGGAGCTGTTTTTT.

This clonotype has a count of ten or more. This sequence joins TRBV7-3 and TRBJ2-1, with 8 nucleotides matching TRBD2. Germline trimming cut 5 bases from V and 2 bases from J; bases unmatched to any gene: 5. Germline V gene sequence: CDR1 SGHTA, CDR2 FQGTGA. This CDR3 has 15 residues. The CDR3 loop is CASSVSGSAYNEQFF. The CDR3 DNA follows: TGTGCCAGCAGCGTCAGCGGGAGCGCCTACAATGAGCAGTTCTTC. The full variable domain, with the rest looked up from reference TRBV7-3 and TRBJ2-1, is GAGVSQTPSNKVTEKGKYVELRCDPISGHTALYWYRQSLGQGPEFLIYFQGTGAADDSGLPNDRFFAVRPEGSVSTLKIQRTERGDSAVYLCASSVSGSAYNEQFFGPGTRLTVL.

This clonotype was recorded at least ten times. The chain has TRBV28 and TRBJ1-1; D ambiguous. The length of the CDR3 is 16 residues. Germline V gene sequence: CDR1 MDHEN, CDR2 SYDVKM. V gave up 3 bases and J gave up 0 bases, with 14 bases separating them. The CDR3 loop is CASSLSPDTLNTEAFF. The CDR3 DNA follows: TGTGCCAGCAGTTTGTCCCCAGACACGTTGAACACTGAAGCTTTCTTT.

This clonotype was counted ten times or more. The chain links TRBV12-3 or TRBV12-4 to TRBJ2-5; tentative D call: TRBD2 (6 bases). There are 15 residues in the CDR3. Deletions cut 2 bases from V and 2 bases from J, with 12 bases between. The DNA of the CDR3 is TGTGCCAGCAGTTTAACGCGGGAATCACAAGAGACCCAGTACTTC. As protein: CASSLTRESQETQYF.

Concerning this clonotype: This may arise from a read error, as a much more abundant clone is one base away. As the CDR3 is not closed by the conserved phenylalanine or tryptophan, this likely results from a read error. The chain carries TRBV11-3 and TRBJ2-2; possible D gene TRBD1, 6 bases. CDR1 is SGHNT, CDR2 YENEEA, per germline. The CDR3 runs 16 residues. The ends were cut back, 1 base at V and 0 bases at J, with 9 bases in the middle. The CDR3 loop reads CASSLGGGSNTGELFL. CDR3 sequence (DNA): TGTGCCAGCAGCTTAGGAGGGGGTTCGAACACCGGGGAGCTGTTTCTT.

The chain recombines TRBV15 with TRBJ1-5; possible D gene TRBD1, 5 bases. The V gene's germline CDR1 is LNHNV and CDR2 YYDKDF (reference sequence). V was clipped by 0 bases and J by 5 bases, with 14 bases between them. The length of the CDR3 is 16 residues. In DNA form, the CDR3 reads TGTGCCACCAGCAGAGATCTGGGGCAGGGTCATCAGCCCCAGCATTTT. It encodes CATSRDLGQGHQPQHF.

There are many counts of this clonotype. The chain recombines TRBV2 with TRBJ1-2, with D possibly being TRBD1 (6 bases). Per germline, CDR1 SNHLY and CDR2 FYNNEI. Trimming left V 8 bases short and J 2 bases short, with 15 bases between. The CDR3 covers 14 residues. CDR3 nucleotide sequence: TGTGCCAGCGAGGGGGGGACGGGGAACTATGGCTACACCTTC. Protein sequence: CASEGGTGNYGYTF.